A selection of T cell receptor beta chains follows, all from one sample in a study of blood T cell repertoires in COVID-19. Data came from immunoSEQ multiplex PCR; TCRdb stores just in-frame clones and leaves some out. In the table there are 300,000 to 350,000 clones, about nine tenths of which are singletons. Source material: peripheral blood. The receptors shown here come from a man aged 25-45 years with COVID-19, enrolled during active disease. Each CDR3 is given with its conserved first and last residue. D genes are given only for firm matches.

NA | TRBJ1-1 | TRBV7-2 | CASSHQKRMNTEAFF | TGTGCCAGCAGCCATCAGAAGCGCATGAACACTGAAGCTTTCTTT
NA | TRBJ2-6 | TRBV3-1/TRBV3-2 | CASSLQGSGANVLTF | TGTGCCAGCAGCCTACAGGGCTCTGGGGCCAACGTCCTGACTTTC
TRBD1 | TRBJ1-1 | TRBV5-1 | CASSPTGQGNTEAFF | TGCGCCAGCAGTCCAACGGGACAGGGAAACACTGAAGCTTTCTTT
TRBD1 | TRBJ2-7 | TRBV18 | CASSPRPGQGTYEQYF | TGTGCCAGCTCACCACGCCCGGGACAGGGAACTTACGAGCAGTACTTC
NA | TRBJ2-2 | TRBV28 | CASSSSPGVAGELFF | TGTGCCAGCAGTTCCTCTCCAGGGGTGGCCGGGGAGCTGTTTTTT
TRBD1 | TRBJ2-2 | TRBV4-1 | CATLYGTGDSGELFF | TGCGCCACCCTCTACGGGACAGGGGATTCCGGGGAGCTGTTTTTT
NA | TRBJ2-2 | TRBV9 | CASSVLGQGGTGELFF | TGTGCCAGCAGCGTTTTAGGGCAGGGGGGCACCGGGGAGCTGTTTTTT
TRBD1 | TRBJ1-1 | TRBV29-1 | CSVPQGGGKAFF | TGCAGCGTGCCCCAAGGGGGCGGGAAAGCTTTCTTT
TRBD1 | TRBJ2-7 | TRBV12-3/TRBV12-4 | CASRTGGRYEQYF | TGTGCCAGCAGGACAGGGGGGCGCTACGAGCAGTACTTC
TRBD2 | TRBJ2-1 | TRBV7-6 | CASSPTPGTIFSNEQFF | TGTGCCAGCAGCCCGACCCCCGGGACTATATTTTCGAATGAGCAGTTCTTC
TRBD2 | TRBJ2-3 | TRBV6-2/TRBV6-3 | CASSYSGLAGVPNQPDTQYF | TGTGCCAGCAGTTACTCAGGACTAGCGGGGGTTCCCAATCAACCAGATACGCAGTATTTT
TRBD1 | TRBJ2-7 | TRBV5-1 | CASSTQGAAYEQYF | TGCGCCAGCAGCACCCAGGGGGCTGCCTACGAGCAGTACTTC
TRBD1 | TRBJ1-1 | TRBV7-3 | CASSLQGAVVMNTEAFF | TGTGCCAGCAGCCTACAGGGGGCGGTGGTCATGAACACTGAAGCTTTCTTT